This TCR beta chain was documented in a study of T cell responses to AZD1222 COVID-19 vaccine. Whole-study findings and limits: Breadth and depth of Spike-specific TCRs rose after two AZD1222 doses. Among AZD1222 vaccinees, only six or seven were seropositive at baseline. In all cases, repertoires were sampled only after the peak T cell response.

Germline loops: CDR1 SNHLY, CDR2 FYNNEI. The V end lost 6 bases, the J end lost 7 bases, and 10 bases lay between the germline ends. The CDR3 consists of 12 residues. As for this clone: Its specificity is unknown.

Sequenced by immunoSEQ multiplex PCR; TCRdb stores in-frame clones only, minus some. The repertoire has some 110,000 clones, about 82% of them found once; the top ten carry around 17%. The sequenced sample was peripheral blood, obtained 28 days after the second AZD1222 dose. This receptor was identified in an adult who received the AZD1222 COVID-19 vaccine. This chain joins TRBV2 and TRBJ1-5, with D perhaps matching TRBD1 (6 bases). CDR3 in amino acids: CASRQGRQPQHF. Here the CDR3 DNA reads TGTGCCAGCAGGCAGGGGAGGCAGCCCCAGCATTTT.